One TCR beta chain is described in this entry. Its antigen is as yet unknown. The sample belongs to a study of shared clonotypes between healthy human individuals. General observations from the study: Generally, naive subsets (rather than memory subsets) showed larger estimated richness. Read depth was anticipated to influence clonotype sharing among donors.

Only CD45RO-negative cells positively selected for CCR7 counted as naive CD8 cells, so terminally differentiated effector memory CD45RA+ cells were excluded. There were no recent acute infections or vaccinations among the donors, who were healthy HIV-negative adults. The V gene's germline CDR1 is MGHRA and CDR2 YSYEKL. V was shortened by 0 bases and J by 2 bases, with 11 bases between the two germline ends. The CDR3 sequence is 15 residues long. In the original workflow: ImmunoSEQ supplied junction-only sequences lacking quality scores, so filtering was different. Method: immunoSEQ multiplex PCR; TCRdb's copy keeps in-frame clones and lacks some. V and J calls and clone size are as listed in that table; D and trimming were resolved from the DNA. Of roughly 2,000,000 clones listed, roughly 95% are singletons.

The sequence was obtained from a young man in good health. The V gene is TRBV4-1, the J gene TRBJ2-7; the D gene is possibly TRBD2 (6 bases). Sequences were obtained from naive CD8+ T cells sorted from blood. The CDR3 region has the DNA TGCGCCAGCAGCCAAGAGGAGGGAAGACCCTACGAGCAGTACTTC. This codes for CASSQEEGRPYEQYF.